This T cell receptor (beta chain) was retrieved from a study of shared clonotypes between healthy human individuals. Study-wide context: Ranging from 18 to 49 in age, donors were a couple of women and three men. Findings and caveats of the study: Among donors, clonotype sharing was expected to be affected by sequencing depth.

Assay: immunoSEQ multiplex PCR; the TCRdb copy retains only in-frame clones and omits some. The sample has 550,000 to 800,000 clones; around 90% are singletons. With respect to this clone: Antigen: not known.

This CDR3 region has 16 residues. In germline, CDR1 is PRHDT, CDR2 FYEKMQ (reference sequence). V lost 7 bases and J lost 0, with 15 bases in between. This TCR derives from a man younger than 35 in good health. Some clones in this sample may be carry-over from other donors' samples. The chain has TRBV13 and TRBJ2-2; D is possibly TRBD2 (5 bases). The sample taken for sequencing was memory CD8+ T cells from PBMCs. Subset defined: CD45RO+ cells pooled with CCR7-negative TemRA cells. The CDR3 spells CASTLRVSPNTGELFF. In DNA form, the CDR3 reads TGTGCCAGCACCCTGAGGGTCTCGCCGAACACCGGGGAGCTGTTTTTT.